This TCR beta chain was identified during a study of T cells after yellow fever vaccination. The CDR3 is 14 residues long. Germline loops: CDR1 SGHRS, CDR2 YFSETQ. Trimming removed 5 bases from V and 3 bases from J; junction bases left unmatched: 5. TCRdb ran MiXCR on the 5' RACE reads and lists one entry per CDR3 protein. This sample has 500,000 to 700,000 distinct CDR3 sequences; 15% to 20% occur once, and the top ten carry over 11%. The sequence came from a man aged 25-40 years who received the YFV17D yellow fever vaccine. Source: PBMCs, taken 15 days after the yellow fever booster vaccination. The rearrangement joins TRBV5-1 to TRBJ2-7; TRBD1 matches 10 bases. CDR3 region: CASRSGQGNYEQYF. As DNA, the CDR3 is TGCGCCAGCAGATCGGGACAGGGGAACTACGAGCAGTACTTC.